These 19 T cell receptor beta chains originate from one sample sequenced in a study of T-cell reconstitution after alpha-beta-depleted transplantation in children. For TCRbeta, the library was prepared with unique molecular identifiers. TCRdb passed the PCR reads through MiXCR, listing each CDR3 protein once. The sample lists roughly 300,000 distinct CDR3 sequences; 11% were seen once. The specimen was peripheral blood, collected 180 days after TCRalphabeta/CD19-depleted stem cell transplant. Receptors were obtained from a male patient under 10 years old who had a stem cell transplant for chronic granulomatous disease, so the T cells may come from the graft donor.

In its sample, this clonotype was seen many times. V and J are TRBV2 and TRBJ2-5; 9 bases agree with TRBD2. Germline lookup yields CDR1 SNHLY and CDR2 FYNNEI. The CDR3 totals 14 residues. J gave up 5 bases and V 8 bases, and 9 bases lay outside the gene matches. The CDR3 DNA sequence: TGTGCCAGCGGCGGGAGGGCGGTCGTTGAGACCCAGTACTTC. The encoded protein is CASGGRAVVETQYF.

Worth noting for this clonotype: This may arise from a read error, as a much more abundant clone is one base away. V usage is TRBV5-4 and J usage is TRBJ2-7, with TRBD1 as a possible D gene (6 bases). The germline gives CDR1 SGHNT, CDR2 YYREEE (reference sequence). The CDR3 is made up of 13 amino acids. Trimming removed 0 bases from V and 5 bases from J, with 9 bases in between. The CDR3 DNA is TGTGCCAGCAGCTTGGACAGGGACAACGAGCAGTACTTC. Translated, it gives CASSLDRDNEQYF.

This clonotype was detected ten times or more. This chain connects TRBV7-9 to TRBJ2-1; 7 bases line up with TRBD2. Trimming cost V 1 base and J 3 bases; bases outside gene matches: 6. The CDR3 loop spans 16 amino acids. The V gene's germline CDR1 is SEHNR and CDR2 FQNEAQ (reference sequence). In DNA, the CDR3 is TGTGCCAGCAGCTTAGTCCCGACTAGCAGCTACAATGAGCAGTTCTTC. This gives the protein CASSLVPTSSYNEQFF.

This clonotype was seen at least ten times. This CDR3 is CASSLRGLGAQYF. Here the CDR3 DNA reads TGTGCCAGCAGCTTGCGAGGTCTGGGAGCCCAGTACTTC. The V call is TRBV5-8, the J call TRBJ2-5; a possible D gene is TRBD2 (5 bases). V was clipped by 1 base and J by 9 bases, with 13 bases between them. The CDR3 runs 13 residues. Looked up from germline, CDR1 is SGHTS and CDR2 is YDEGEE.

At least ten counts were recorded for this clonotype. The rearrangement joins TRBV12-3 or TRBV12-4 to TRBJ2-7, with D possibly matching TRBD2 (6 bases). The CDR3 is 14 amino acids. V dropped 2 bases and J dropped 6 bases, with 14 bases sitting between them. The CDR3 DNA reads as TGTGCCAGCAGTTTAAATGCGGGAACGGCCGAGCAGTACTTC. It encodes CASSLNAGTAEQYF.

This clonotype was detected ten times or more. Written as DNA, the CDR3 is TGTGCCAGCAGCAACCCAGAACGGGTGGTGGCGCGGGAGCAGTACTTC. Translation gives CASSNPERVVAREQYF. The rearrangement joins TRBV21-1 to TRBJ2-7; TRBD1, the D gene given by the table, was not confirmed from the DNA. TRBV21-1 is annotated as a pseudogene. The CDR3 sequence is 16 residues long.

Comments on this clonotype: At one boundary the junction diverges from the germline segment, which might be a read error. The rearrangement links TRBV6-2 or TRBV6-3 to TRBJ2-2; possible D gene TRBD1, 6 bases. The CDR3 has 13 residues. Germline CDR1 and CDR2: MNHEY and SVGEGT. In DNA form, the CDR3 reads TGTGTCAGCAGTTATCAGGGGACCGGGGAGCTGTTTTTT. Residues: CVSSYQGTGELFF.

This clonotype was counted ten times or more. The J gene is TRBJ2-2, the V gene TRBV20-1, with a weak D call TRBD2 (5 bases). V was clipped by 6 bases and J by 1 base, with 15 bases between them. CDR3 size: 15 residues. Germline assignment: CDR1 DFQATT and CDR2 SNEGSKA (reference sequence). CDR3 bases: TGCAGTGCAGGAGGCGGACCCAGGAACACCGGGGAGCTGTTTTTT. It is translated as CSAGGGPRNTGELFF.

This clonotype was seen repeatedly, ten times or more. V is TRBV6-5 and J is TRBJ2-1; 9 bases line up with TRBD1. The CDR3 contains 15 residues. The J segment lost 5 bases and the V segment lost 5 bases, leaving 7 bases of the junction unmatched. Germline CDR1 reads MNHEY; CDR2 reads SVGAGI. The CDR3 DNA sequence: TGTGCCAGCAGTATACAGGGGGCGCCGAACAATGAGCAGTTCTTC. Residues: CASSIQGAPNNEQFF.

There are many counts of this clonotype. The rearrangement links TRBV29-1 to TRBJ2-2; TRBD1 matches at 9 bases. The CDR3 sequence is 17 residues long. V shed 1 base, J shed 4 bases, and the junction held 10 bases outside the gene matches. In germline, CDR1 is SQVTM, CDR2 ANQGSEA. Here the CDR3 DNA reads TGCAGCGTTGAAGCTACCCACGGGACAGGGAGCACCGGGGAGCTGTTTTTT. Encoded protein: CSVEATHGTGSTGELFF.

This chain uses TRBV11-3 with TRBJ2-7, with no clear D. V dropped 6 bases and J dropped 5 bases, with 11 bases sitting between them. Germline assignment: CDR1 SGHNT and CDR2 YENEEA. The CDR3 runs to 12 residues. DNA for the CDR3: TGTGCCAGCAGTGAGGTTTCTCACGAGCAGTACTTC. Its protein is CASSEVSHEQYF. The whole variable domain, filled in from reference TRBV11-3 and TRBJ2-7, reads EAGVVQSPRYKIIEKKQPVAFWCNPISGHNTLYWYLQNLGQGPELLIRYENEEAVDDSQLPKDRFSAERLKGVDSTLKIQPAELGDSAVYLCASSEVSHEQYFGPGTRLTVT.

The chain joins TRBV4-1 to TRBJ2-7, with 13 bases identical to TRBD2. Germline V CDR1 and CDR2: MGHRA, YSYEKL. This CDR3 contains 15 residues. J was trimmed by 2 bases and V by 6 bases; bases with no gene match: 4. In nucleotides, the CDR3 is TGCGCCAGCAGACTCGGACTAGCGGGGGCCTACGAGCAGTACTTC. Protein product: CASRLGLAGAYEQYF.

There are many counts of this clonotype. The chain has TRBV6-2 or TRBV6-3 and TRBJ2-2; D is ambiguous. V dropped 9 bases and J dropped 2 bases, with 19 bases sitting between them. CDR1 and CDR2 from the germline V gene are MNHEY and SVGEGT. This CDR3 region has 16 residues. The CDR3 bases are TGTGCCAGTGGAGTGGGTCTTCTCAAAAACACCGGGGAGCTGTTTTTT. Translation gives CASGVGLLKNTGELFF.

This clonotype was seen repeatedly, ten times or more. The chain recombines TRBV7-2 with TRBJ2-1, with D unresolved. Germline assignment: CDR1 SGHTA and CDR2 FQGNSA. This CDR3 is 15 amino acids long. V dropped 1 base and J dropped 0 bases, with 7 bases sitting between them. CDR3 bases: TGTGCCAGCAGCTTAGTCCTGCCCTCCTACAATGAGCAGTTCTTC. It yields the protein CASSLVLPSYNEQFF.

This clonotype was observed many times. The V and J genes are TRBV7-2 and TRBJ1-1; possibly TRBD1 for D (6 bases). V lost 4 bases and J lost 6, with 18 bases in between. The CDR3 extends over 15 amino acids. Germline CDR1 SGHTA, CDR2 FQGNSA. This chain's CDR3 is CASSSDRGAIAEAFF. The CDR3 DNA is TGTGCCAGCAGCTCAGACCGGGGGGCTATCGCTGAAGCTTTCTTT.

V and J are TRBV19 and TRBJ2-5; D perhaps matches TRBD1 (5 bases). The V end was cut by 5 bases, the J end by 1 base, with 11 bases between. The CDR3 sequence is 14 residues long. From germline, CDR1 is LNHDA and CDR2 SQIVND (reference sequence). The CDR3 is CASSPRQTQETQYF. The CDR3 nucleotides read TGTGCCAGTAGTCCCCGACAGACCCAAGAGACCCAGTACTTC.

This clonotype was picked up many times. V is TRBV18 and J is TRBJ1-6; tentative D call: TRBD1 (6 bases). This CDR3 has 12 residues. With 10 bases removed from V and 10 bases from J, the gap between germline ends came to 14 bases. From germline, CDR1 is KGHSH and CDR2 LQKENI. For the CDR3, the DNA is TGTGCCACCCGACAGGAAGAATCACCCCTCCACTTT. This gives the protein CATRQEESPLHF. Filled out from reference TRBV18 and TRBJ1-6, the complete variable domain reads NAGVMQNPRHLVRRRGQEARLRCSPMKGHSHVYWYRQLPEEGLKFMVYLQKENIIDESGMPKERFSAEFPKEGPSILRIQQVVRGDSAAYFCATRQEESPLHFGNGTRLTVT.

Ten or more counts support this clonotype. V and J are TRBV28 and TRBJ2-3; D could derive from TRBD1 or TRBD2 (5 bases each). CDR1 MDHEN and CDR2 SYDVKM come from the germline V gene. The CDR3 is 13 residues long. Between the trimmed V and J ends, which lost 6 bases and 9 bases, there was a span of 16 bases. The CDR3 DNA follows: TGTGCCAGCAGAAAAGCCGGGACCTGGACGCAGTATTTT. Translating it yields CASRKAGTWTQYF.

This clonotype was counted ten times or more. DNA of the CDR3: TGTGCCAGCAGGAAAACAGGGAGCAATGAGCAGTTCTTC. Protein sequence: CASRKTGSNEQFF. V gene TRBV12-3 or TRBV12-4 combines with J gene TRBJ2-1; tentatively, D is TRBD1 (6 bases). The CDR3 has 13 amino acids. V lost 6 bases and J lost 6, with 12 bases in between.